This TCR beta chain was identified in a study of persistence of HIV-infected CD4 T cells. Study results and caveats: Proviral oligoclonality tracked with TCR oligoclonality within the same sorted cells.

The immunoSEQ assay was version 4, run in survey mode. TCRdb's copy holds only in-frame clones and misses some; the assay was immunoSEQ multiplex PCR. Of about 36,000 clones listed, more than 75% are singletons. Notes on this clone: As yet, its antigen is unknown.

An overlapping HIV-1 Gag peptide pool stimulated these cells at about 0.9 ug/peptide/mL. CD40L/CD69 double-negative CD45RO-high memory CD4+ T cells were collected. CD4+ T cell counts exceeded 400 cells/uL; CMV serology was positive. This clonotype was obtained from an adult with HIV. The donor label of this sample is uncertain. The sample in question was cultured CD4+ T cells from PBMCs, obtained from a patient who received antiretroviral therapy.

The CDR3 loop reads CASSYSTQAFF. For the CDR3, the DNA is TGTGCCAGCAGTTACTCGACCCAAGCTTTCTTT. The rearrangement links TRBV6-5 to TRBJ1-1; no clear D gene. The CDR3 length is 11 residues. The V and J ends lost 0 bases and 9 bases respectively, with 5 bases between them. CDR1 and CDR2 from the germline V gene are MNHEY and SVGAGI.